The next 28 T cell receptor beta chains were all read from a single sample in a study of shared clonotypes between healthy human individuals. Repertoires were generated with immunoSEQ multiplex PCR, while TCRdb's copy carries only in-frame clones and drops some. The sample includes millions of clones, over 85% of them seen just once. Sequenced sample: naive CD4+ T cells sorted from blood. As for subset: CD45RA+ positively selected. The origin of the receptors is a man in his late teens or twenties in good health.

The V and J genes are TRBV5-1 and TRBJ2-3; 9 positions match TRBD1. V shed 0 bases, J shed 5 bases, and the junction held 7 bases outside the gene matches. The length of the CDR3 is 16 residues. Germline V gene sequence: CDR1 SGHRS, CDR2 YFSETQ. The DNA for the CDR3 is TGCGCCAGCAGCTTGGAGGGACAGGGAAAGATAGATACGCAGTATTTT. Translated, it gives CASSLEGQGKIDTQYF.

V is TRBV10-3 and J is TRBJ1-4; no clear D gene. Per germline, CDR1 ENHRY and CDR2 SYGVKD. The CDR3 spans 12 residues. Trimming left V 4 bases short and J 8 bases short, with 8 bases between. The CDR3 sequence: CAISVTEEKLFF. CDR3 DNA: TGTGCCATCAGTGTTACAGAGGAAAAACTGTTTTTT.

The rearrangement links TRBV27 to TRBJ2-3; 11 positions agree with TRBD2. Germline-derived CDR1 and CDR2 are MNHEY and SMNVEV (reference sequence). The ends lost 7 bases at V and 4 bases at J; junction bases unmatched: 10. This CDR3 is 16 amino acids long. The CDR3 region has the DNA TGTGCCAGCACGACTCGTCTAGCGGGAGGAGCAGATACGCAGTATTTT. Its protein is CASTTRLAGGADTQYF.

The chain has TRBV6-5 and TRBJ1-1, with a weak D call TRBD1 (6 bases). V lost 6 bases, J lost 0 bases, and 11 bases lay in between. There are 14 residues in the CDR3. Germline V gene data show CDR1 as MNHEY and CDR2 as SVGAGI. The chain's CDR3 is CASRAGAMNTEAFF. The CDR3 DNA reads TGTGCCAGCAGAGCGGGGGCAATGAACACTGAAGCTTTCTTT.

The CDR3: CASSLEGTVTGTQYF. The CDR3 DNA sequence: TGCGCCAGCAGCTTGGAAGGGACAGTTACCGGGACCCAGTACTTC. V is TRBV5-1 and J is TRBJ2-5; 7 positions agree with TRBD1. The length of the CDR3 is 15 residues. Germline lookup yields CDR1 SGHRS and CDR2 YFSETQ. V shed 0 bases and J 7 bases; nucleotides not matched to a gene: 9.

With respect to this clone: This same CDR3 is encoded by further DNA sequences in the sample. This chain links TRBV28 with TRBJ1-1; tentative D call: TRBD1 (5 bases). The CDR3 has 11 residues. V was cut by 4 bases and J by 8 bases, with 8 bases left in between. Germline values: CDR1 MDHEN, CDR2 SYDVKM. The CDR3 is CASSSRDEAFF. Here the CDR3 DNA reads TGTGCCAGCAGTTCCCGGGACGAAGCTTTCTTT.

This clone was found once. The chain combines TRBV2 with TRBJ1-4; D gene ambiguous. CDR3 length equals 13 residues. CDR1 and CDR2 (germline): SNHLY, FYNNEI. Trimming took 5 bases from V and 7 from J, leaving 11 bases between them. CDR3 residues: CASSLLGLEKLFF. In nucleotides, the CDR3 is TGTGCCAGCAGTCTACTCGGCCTTGAAAAACTGTTTTTT. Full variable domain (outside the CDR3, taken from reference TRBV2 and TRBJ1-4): EPEVTQTPSHQVTQMGQEVILRCVPISNHLYFYWYRQILGQKVEFLVSFYNNEISEKSEIFDDQFSVERPDGSNFTLKIRSTKLEDSAMYFCASSLLGLEKLFFGSGTQLSVL.

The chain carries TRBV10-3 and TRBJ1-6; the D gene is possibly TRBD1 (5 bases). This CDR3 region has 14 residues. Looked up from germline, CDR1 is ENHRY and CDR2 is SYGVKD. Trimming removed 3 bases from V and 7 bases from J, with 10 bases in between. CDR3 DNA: TGTGCCATCAGTGATCGTCGGGGGAATTCACCCCTCCACTTT. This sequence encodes CAISDRRGNSPLHF.

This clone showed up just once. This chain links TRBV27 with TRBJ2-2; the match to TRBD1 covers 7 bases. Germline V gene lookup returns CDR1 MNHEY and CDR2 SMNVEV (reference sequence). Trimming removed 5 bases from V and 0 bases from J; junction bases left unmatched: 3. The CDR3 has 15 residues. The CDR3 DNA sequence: TGTGCCAGCAGTCTGGGGACAGCGAACACCGGGGAGCTGTTTTTT. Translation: CASSLGTANTGELFF.

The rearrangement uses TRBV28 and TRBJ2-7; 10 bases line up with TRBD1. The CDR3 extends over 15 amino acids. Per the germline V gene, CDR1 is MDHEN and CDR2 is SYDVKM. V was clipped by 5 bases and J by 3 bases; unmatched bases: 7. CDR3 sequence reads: CASSPRGTGDYEQYF. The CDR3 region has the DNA TGTGCCAGCAGTCCCCGGGGGACAGGGGACTACGAGCAGTACTTC.

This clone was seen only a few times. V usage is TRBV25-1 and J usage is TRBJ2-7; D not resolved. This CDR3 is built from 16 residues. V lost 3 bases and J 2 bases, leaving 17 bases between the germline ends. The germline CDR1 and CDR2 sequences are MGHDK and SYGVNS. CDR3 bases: TGTGCCAGCAGTGACCTCGCCCCAAAGAACCCCTACGAGCAGTACTTC. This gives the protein CASSDLAPKNPYEQYF.

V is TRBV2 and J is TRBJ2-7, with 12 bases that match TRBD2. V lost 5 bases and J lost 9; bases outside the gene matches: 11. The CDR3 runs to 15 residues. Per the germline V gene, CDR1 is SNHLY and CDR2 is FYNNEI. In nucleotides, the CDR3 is TGTGCCAGCAGTTCCCGGTCTAGCGGGGGGGCCGGGCAGTACTTC. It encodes CASSSRSSGGAGQYF.

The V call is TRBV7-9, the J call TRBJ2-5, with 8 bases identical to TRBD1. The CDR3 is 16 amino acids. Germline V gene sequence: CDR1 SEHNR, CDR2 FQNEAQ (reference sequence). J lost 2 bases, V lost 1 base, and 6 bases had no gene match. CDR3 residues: CASSLDPRGRQETQYF. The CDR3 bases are TGTGCCAGCAGCTTAGACCCCAGGGGGCGGCAAGAGACCCAGTACTTC. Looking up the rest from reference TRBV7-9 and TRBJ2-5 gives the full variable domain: DTGVSQNPRHKITKRGQNVTFRCDPISEHNRLYWYRQTLGQGPEFLTYFQNEAQLEKSRLLSDRFSAERPKGSFSTLEIQRTEQGDSAMYLCASSLDPRGRQETQYFGPGTRLLVL.

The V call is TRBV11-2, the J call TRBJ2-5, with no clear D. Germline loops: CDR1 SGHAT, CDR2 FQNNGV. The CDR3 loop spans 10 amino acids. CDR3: CLSGVETQYF. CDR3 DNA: TGTCTTTCAGGAGTGGAGACCCAGTACTTC.

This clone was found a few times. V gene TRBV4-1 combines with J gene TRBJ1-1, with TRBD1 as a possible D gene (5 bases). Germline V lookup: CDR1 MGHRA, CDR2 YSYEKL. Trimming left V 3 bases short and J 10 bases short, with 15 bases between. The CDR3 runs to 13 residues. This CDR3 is CASSQVGGWGAFF. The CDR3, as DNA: TGCGCCAGCAGCCAGGTGGGGGGTTGGGGAGCTTTCTTT.

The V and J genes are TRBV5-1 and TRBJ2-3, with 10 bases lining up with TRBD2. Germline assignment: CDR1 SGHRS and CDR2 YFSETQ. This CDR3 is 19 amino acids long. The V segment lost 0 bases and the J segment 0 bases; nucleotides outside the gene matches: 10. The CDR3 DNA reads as TGCGCCAGCAGCTTGGCCATTAGCGGGGGGACGGTGAGCACAGATACGCAGTATTTT. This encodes CASSLAISGGTVSTDTQYF. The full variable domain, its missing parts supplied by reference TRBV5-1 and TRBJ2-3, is KAGVTQTPRYLIKTRGQQVTLSCSPISGHRSVSWYQQTPGQGLQFLFEYFSETQRNKGNFPGRFSGRQFSNSRSEMNVSTLELGDSALYLCASSLAISGGTVSTDTQYFGPGTRLTVL.

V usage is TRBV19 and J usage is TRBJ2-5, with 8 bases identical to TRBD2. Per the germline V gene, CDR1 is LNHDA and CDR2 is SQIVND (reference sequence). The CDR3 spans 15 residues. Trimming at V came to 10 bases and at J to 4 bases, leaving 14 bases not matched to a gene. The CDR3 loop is CATQGQRGWGETQYF. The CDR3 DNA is TGTGCCACTCAAGGGCAGCGGGGGTGGGGAGAGACCCAGTACTTC.

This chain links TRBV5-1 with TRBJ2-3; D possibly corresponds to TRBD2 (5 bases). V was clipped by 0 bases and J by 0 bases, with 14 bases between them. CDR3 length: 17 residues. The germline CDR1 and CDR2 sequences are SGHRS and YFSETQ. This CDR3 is CASSLGGSRLSTDTQYF. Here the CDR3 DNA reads TGCGCCAGCAGCTTGGGTGGGAGTAGGCTCAGCACAGATACGCAGTATTTT.

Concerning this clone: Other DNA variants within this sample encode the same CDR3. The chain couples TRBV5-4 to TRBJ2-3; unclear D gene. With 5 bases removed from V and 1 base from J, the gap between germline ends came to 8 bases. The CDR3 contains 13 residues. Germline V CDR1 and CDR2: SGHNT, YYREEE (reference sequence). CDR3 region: CASRLTGTDTQYF. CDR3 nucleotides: TGTGCCAGCAGACTGACTGGCACAGATACGCAGTATTTT.

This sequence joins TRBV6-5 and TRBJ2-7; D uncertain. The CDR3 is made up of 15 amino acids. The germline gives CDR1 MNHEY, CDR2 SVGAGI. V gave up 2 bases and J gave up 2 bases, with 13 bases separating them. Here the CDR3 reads CASSYNGLETYEQYF. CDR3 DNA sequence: TGTGCCAGCAGTTACAACGGGCTAGAAACCTACGAGCAGTACTTC.

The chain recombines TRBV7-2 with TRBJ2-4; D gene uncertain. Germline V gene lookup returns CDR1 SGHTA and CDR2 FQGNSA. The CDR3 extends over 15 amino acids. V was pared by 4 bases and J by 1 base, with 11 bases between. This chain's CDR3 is CASSSDPSAKNIQYF. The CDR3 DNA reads TGTGCCAGCAGCTCGGACCCCTCGGCCAAAAACATTCAGTACTTC.

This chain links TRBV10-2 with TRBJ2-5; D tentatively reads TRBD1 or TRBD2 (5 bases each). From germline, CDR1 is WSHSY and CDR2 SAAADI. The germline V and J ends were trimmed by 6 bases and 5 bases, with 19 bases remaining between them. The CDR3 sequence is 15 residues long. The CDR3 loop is CASRLGTDWRETQYF. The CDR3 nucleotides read TGCGCCAGCAGACTCGGGACGGATTGGAGGGAGACCCAGTACTTC.

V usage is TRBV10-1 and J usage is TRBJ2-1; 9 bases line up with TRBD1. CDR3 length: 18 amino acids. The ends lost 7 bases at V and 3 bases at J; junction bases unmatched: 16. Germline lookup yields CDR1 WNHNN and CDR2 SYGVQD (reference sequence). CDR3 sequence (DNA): TGCGCCAGCATGAAGGGACAGGGATTCGAGGGCGGCTACAATGAGCAGTTCTTC. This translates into CASMKGQGFEGGYNEQFF.

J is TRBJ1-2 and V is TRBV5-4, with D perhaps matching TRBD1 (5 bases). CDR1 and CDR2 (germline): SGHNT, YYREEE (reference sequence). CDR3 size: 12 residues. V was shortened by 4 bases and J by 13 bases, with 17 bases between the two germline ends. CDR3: CASSPRDAAGTF. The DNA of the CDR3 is TGTGCCAGCAGCCCTCGGGACGCCGCGGGCACCTTC.

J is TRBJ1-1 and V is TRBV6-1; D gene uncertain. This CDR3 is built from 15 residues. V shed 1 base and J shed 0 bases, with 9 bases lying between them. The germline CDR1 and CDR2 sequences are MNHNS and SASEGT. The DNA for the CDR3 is TGTGCCAGCAGTGAAGGGGCGGTGATGAACACTGAAGCTTTCTTT. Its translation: CASSEGAVMNTEAFF.

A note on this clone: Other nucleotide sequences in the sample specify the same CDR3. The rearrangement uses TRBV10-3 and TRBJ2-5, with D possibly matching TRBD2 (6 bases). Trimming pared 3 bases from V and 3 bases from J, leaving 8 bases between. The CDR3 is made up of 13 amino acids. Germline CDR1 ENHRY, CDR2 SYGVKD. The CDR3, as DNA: TGTGCCATCAGTGACGGCGGGGAAGAGACCCAGTACTTC. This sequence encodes CAISDGGEETQYF.

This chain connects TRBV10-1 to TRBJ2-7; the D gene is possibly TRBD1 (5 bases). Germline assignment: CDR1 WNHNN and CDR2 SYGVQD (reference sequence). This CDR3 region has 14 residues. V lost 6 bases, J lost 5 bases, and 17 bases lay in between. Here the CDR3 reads CASRCRVPRDEQYF. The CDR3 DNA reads TGCGCCAGCAGGTGCAGGGTACCTCGGGACGAGCAGTACTTC.

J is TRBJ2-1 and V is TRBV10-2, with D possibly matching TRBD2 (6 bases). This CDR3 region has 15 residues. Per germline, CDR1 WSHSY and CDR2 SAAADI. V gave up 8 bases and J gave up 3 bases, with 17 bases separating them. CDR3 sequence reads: CASRSFVADYNEQFF. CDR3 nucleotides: TGCGCCAGCCGAAGTTTCGTAGCGGACTACAATGAGCAGTTCTTC.